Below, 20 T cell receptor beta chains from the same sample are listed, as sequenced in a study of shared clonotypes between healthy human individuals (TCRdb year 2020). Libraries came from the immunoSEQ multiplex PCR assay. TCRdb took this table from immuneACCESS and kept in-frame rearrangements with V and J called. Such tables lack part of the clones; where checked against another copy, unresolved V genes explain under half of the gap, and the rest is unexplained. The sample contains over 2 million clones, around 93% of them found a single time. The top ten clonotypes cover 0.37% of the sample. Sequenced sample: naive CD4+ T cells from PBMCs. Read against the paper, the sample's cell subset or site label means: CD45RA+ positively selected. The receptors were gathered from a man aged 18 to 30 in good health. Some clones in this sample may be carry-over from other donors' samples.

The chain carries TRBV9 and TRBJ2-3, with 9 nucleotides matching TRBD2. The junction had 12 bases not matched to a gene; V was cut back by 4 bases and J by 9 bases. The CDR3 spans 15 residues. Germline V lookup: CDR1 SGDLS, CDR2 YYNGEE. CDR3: CASSRRVASGITQYF. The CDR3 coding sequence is TGTGCCAGCAGCCGGAGGGTGGCTAGCGGGATCACGCAGTATTTT.

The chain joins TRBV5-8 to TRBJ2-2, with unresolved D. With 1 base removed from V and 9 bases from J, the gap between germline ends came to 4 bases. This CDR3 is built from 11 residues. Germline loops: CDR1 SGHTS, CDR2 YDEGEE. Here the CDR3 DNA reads TGTGCCAGCAGCTTGAGGTGGGAGCTGTTTTTT. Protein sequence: CASSLRWELFF.

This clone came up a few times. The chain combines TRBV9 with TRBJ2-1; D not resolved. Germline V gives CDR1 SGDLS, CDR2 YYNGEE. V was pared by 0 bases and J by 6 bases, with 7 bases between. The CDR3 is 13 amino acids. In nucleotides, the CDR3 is TGTGCCAGCAGCGTAGTCCCTACCAATGAGCAGTTCTTC. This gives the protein CASSVVPTNEQFF.

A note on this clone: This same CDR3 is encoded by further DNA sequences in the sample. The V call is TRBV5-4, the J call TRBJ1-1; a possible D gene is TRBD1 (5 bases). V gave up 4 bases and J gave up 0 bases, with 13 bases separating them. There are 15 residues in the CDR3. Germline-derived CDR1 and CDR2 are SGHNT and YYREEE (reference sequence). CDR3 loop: CASSPPGTVNTEAFF. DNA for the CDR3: TGTGCCAGCAGCCCGCCGGGGACGGTGAACACTGAAGCTTTCTTT.

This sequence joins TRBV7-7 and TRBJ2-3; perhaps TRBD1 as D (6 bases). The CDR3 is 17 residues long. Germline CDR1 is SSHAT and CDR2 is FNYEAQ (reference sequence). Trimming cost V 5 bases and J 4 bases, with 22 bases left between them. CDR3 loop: CASSLTGPSGGADTQYF. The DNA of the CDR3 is TGTGCCAGCAGCCTGACAGGTCCTTCGGGTGGCGCAGATACGCAGTATTTT. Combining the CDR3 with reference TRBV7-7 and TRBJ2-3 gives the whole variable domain GAGVSQSPRYKVTKRGQDVTLRCDPISSHATLYWYQQALGQGPEFLTYFNYEAQPDKSGLPSDRFSAERPEGSISTLTIQRTEQRDSAMYRCASSLTGPSGGADTQYFGPGTRLTVL.

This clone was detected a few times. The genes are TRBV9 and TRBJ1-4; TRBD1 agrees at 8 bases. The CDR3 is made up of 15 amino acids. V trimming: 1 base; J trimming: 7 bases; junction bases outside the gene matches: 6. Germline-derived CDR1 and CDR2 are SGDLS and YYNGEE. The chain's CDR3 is CASSVQGAMGEKLFF. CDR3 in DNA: TGTGCCAGCAGCGTACAGGGGGCTATGGGTGAAAAACTGTTTTTT.

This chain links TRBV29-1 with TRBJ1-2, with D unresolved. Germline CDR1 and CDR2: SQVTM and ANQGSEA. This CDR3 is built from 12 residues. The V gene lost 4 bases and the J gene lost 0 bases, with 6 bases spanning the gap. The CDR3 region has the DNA TGCAGCGTTGTCAGGTCTAACTATGGCTACACCTTC. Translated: CSVVRSNYGYTF.

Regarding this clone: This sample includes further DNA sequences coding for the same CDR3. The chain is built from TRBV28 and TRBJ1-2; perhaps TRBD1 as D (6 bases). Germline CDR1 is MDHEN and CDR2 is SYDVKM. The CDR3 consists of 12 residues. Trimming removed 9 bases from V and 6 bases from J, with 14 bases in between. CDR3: CASSLGGHGYTF. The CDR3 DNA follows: TGTGCCAGTTCTCTGGGGGGCCATGGCTACACCTTC.

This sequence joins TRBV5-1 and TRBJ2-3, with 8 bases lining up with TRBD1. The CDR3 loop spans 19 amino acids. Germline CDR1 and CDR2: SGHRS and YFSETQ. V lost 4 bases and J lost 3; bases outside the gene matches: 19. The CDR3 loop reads CASSGILRTGKYRTDTQYF. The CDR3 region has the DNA TGCGCCAGCAGCGGAATACTTAGGACAGGGAAGTACAGGACAGATACGCAGTATTTT.

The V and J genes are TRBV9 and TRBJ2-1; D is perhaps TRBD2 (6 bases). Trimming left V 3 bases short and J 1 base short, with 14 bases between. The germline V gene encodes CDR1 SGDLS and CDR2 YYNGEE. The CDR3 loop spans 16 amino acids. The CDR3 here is CASSGTGTPSYNEQFF. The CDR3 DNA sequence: TGTGCCAGCAGCGGAACCGGGACTCCATCCTACAATGAGCAGTTCTTC.

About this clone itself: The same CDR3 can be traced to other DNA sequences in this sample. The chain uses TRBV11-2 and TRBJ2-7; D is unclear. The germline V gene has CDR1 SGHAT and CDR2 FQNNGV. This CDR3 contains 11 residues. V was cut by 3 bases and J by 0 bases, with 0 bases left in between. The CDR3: CASSFSYEQYF. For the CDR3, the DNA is TGTGCCAGCAGCTTCTCCTACGAGCAGTACTTC.

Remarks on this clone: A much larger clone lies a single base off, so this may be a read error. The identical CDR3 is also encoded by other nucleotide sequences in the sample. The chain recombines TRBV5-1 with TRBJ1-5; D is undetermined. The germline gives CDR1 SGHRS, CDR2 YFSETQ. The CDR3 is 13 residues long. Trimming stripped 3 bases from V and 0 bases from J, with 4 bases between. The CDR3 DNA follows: TGCGCCAGCAGCTCGGATAGCAATCAGCCCCAGCATTTT. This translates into CASSSDSNQPQHF.

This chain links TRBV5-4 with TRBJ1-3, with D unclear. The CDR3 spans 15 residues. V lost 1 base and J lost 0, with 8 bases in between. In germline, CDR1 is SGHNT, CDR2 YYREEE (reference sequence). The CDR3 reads CASSLPDFSGNTIYF. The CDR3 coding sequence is TGTGCCAGCAGCTTGCCCGATTTCTCTGGAAACACCATATATTTT.

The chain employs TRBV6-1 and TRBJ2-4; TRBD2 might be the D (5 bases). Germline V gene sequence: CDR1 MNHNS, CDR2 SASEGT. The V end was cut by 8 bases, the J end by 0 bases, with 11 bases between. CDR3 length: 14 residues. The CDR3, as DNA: TGTGCCAGCGGGGAGATCCTAGCCAAAAACATTCAGTACTTC. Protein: CASGEILAKNIQYF.

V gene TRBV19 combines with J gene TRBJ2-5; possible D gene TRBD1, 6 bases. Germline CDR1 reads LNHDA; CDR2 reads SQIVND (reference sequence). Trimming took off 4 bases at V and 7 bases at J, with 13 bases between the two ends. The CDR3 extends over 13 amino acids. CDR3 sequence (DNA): TGTGCCAGTAGTAGAGGGGGTCCGGGGACCCAGTACTTC. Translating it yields CASSRGGPGTQYF.

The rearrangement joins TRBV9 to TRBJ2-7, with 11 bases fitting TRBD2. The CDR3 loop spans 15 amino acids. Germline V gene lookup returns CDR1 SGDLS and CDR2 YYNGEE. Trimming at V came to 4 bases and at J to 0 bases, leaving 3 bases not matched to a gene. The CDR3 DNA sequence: TGTGCCAGCAGCTTGGGACTAGCGGCCTCCTACGAGCAGTACTTC. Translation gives CASSLGLAASYEQYF.

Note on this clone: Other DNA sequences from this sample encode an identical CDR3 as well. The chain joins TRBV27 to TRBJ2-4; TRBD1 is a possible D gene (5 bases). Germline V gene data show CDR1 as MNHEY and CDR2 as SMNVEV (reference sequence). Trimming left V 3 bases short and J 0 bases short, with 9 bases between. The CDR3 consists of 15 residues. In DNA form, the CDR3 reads TGTGCCAGCAGTTTGTCAGGGTTAGCCAAAAACATTCAGTACTTC. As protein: CASSLSGLAKNIQYF.

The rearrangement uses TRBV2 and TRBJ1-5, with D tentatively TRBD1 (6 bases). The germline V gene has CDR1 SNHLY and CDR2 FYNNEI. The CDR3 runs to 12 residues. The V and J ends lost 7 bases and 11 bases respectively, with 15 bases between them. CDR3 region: CASTDRGRAQHF. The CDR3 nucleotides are TGTGCCAGCACCGATAGGGGGAGAGCCCAGCATTTT.

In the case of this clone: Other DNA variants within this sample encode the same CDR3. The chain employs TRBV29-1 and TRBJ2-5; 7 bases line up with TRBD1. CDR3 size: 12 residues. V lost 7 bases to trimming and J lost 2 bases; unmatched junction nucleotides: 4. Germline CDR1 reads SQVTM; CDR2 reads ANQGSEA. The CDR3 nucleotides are TGCAGCGCTAGACAGGGACAAGAGACCCAGTACTTC. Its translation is CSARQGQETQYF. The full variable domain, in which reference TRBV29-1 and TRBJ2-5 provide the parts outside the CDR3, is SAVISQKPSRDICQRGTSLTIQCQVDSQVTMMFWYRQQPGQSLTLIATANQGSEATYESGFVIDKFPISRPNLTFSTLTVSNMSPEDSSIYLCSARQGQETQYFGPGTRLLVL.

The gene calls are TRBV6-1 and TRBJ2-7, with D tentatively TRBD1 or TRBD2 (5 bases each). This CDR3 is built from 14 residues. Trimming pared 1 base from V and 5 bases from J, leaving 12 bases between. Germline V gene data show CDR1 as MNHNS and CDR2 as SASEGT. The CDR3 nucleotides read TGTGCCAGCAGTGAAGGGGGGAGTGTCGACGAGCAGTACTTC. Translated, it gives CASSEGGSVDEQYF.